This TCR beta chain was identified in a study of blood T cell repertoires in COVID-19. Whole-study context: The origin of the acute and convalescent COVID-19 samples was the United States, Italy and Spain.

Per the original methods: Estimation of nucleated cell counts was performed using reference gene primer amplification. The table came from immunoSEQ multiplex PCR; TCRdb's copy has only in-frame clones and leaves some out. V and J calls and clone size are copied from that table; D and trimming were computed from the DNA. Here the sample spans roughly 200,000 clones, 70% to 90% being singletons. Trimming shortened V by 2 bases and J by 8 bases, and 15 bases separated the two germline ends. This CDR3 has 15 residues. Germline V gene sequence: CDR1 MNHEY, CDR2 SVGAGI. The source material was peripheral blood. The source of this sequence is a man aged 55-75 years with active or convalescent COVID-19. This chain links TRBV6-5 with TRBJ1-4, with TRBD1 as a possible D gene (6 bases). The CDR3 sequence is CASSYGGAMGEKLFF. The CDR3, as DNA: TGTGCCAGCAGTTACGGGGGGGCGATGGGAGAAAAACTGTTTTTT.